The rows below give T cell receptor beta chains drawn from one sample of a study of somatic mutations in cytotoxic T cells in rheumatoid arthritis. TCRdb keeps only in-frame clones here, not all; method: immunoSEQ multiplex PCR. There are over 15,000 clones in the sample; about 85% occur only once, and approximately 9.9% lies in the top ten. The sequenced sample was CD8+ T cells sorted from blood. The receptors come from a man aged 18 to 35 with rheumatoid arthritis. Each CDR3 is given with its conserved first and last residue. Each record gives: clone size, V gene, D gene, J gene, CDR3 protein, CDR3 DNA. D genes are given only for firm matches. Clone size is given for some rows only: seen once, a few or many times, or a class if the clone is expanded.

clone size: NA
V gene: TRBV11-2
D gene: TRBD2
J gene: TRBJ2-1
CDR3 protein: CASRHGGGGDYNEQFF
CDR3 DNA: TGTGCCAGCAGGCATGGTGGTGGGGGGGATTACAATGAGCAGTTCTTC

clone size: NA
V gene: TRBV4-1
D gene: NA
J gene: TRBJ1-4
CDR3 protein: CASSQDGRNRREKLFF
CDR3 DNA: TGCGCCAGCAGCCAAGATGGGAGGAATAGGAGGGAAAAACTGTTTTTT

clone size: NA
V gene: TRBV6-5
D gene: NA
J gene: TRBJ2-5
CDR3 protein: CASTWRPGETQYF
CDR3 DNA: TGTGCCAGCACTTGGAGGCCTGGGGAGACCCAGTACTTC

clone size: NA
V gene: TRBV10-3
D gene: NA
J gene: TRBJ2-3
CDR3 protein: CAIRAGVLGTDTQYF
CDR3 DNA: TGTGCCATCAGGGCAGGGGTCCTTGGCACAGATACGCAGTATTTT

clone size: NA
V gene: TRBV7-9
D gene: NA
J gene: TRBJ1-2
CDR3 protein: CASSLEAVGYGYTF
CDR3 DNA: TGTGCCAGCAGCTTGGAGGCCGTGGGGTATGGCTACACCTTC

clone size: once
V gene: TRBV6-1
D gene: NA
J gene: TRBJ1-1
CDR3 protein: CASQIGGHLNTEAFF
CDR3 DNA: TGTGCCAGCCAAATTGGGGGGCACCTGAACACTGAAGCTTTCTTT

clone size: NA
V gene: TRBV19
D gene: NA
J gene: TRBJ2-1
CDR3 protein: CASSPPTSYNEQFF
CDR3 DNA: TGTGCCAGTAGTCCCCCGACTAGCTACAATGAGCAGTTCTTC

clone size: few
V gene: TRBV2
D gene: NA
J gene: TRBJ1-3
CDR3 protein: CASIGEGNTIYF
CDR3 DNA: TGTGCCAGCATCGGGGAAGGGAACACCATATATTTT

clone size: NA
V gene: TRBV30
D gene: TRBD2
J gene: TRBJ2-2
CDR3 protein: CAWSDSGGRPGARELFF
CDR3 DNA: TGTGCCTGGAGCGATAGCGGGGGGCGCCCGGGTGCCCGGGAGCTGTTTTTT

clone size: NA
V gene: TRBV9
D gene: NA
J gene: TRBJ2-3
CDR3 protein: CASSPPRTDTQYF
CDR3 DNA: TGTGCCAGCAGCCCCCCCCGGACAGATACGCAGTATTTT

clone size: NA
V gene: TRBV19
D gene: NA
J gene: TRBJ1-1
CDR3 protein: CASSVPALEAFF
CDR3 DNA: TGTGCCAGTAGTGTGCCGGCGCTTGAAGCTTTCTTT

clone size: NA
V gene: TRBV12-5
D gene: NA
J gene: TRBJ1-1
CDR3 protein: CASGLGRREAFF
CDR3 DNA: TGTGCTAGTGGTTTGGGGAGACGTGAAGCTTTCTTT

clone size: NA
V gene: TRBV4-1
D gene: NA
J gene: TRBJ2-2
CDR3 protein: CASSPRDRMGELFF
CDR3 DNA: TGCGCCAGCAGCCCACGAGACCGGATGGGGGAGCTGTTTTTT

clone size: NA
V gene: TRBV6-6
D gene: NA
J gene: TRBJ1-5
CDR3 protein: CASSYATDYSNQPQHF
CDR3 DNA: TGTGCCAGCAGTTACGCGACAGACTATAGCAATCAGCCCCAGCATTTT

clone size: NA
V gene: TRBV29-1
D gene: NA
J gene: TRBJ2-7
CDR3 protein: CSVEDHISYEQYF
CDR3 DNA: TGCAGCGTTGAAGATCACATCTCCTACGAGCAGTACTTC

clone size: NA
V gene: TRBV5-6
D gene: TRBD2
J gene: TRBJ2-1
CDR3 protein: CASSLGVGGANEQFF
CDR3 DNA: TGTGCCAGCAGCTTGGGCGTCGGGGGGGCCAATGAGCAGTTCTTC

clone size: NA
V gene: TRBV7-9
D gene: NA
J gene: TRBJ2-2
CDR3 protein: CASPPPGPTNTGELFF
CDR3 DNA: TGTGCCAGCCCCCCGCCCGGGCCTACGAACACCGGGGAGCTGTTTTTT

clone size: NA
V gene: TRBV9
D gene: NA
J gene: TRBJ2-1
CDR3 protein: CASSVLENEQFF
CDR3 DNA: TGTGCCAGCAGCGTCTTGGAAAATGAGCAGTTCTTC

clone size: NA
V gene: TRBV28
D gene: TRBD1
J gene: TRBJ1-3
CDR3 protein: CASSFPGQGIYTGNTIYF
CDR3 DNA: TGTGCCAGCAGTTTCCCTGGACAGGGGATTTATACTGGAAACACCATATATTTT

clone size: NA
V gene: TRBV19
D gene: TRBD1
J gene: TRBJ2-4
CDR3 protein: CASSRTGGWEAKNIQYF
CDR3 DNA: TGTGCCAGTTCCCGGACAGGGGGCTGGGAGGCCAAAAACATTCAGTACTTC

clone size: NA
V gene: TRBV21-1
D gene: NA
J gene: TRBJ2-7
CDR3 protein: CASSGRDGAYEQYF
CDR3 DNA: TGTGCCAGCAGCGGCCGGGACGGGGCCTACGAGCAGTACTTC

clone size: NA
V gene: TRBV27
D gene: TRBD2
J gene: TRBJ2-7
CDR3 protein: CASSFGTGGYEQYF
CDR3 DNA: TGTGCCAGCAGTTTTGGGACGGGAGGCTACGAGCAGTACTTC

clone size: NA
V gene: TRBV5-1
D gene: TRBD1
J gene: TRBJ2-3
CDR3 protein: CASSWNQGQGALTTDTQYF
CDR3 DNA: TGCGCCAGCAGCTGGAACCAGGGACAGGGTGCTCTGACGACAGATACGCAGTATTTT

clone size: NA
V gene: TRBV4-1
D gene: TRBD1
J gene: TRBJ2-7
CDR3 protein: CASSQTTGAQYEQYF
CDR3 DNA: TGCGCCAGCAGCCAAACCACAGGGGCCCAATACGAGCAGTACTTC

clone size: NA
V gene: TRBV7-2
D gene: NA
J gene: TRBJ1-1
CDR3 protein: CASSWRAATLINTEAFF
CDR3 DNA: TGTGCCAGCAGTTGGAGGGCAGCGACGCTTATTAACACTGAAGCTTTCTTT